This is a list of T cell receptor beta chains from one sample in a study of neurological immune-mediated disorders. TCRdb re-called the 5' RACE reads through MiXCR, storing one row per CDR3 protein. The sample has 50,000 to 80,000 distinct CDR3 sequences, roughly 4.5% seen once; the top ten hold under 7.5%. Sequencing used PBMCs. These receptors came from a man in his thirties or forties with multiple sclerosis. Each CDR3 is given with its conserved first and last residue. Each record gives: V gene, D gene, J gene, clone size, CDR3 DNA, CDR3 protein. D genes are given only for firm matches. Expanded clones are given a class, and other clones once, few, many or no size at all.

V: TRBV11-2; D: TRBD1; J: TRBJ1-4; size: few; DNA: TGTGCCAGCAGCCAAACACCTGGACAGGGGAAGTATGAAAAACTGTTTTTT; CDR3: CASSQTPGQGKYEKLFF
V: TRBV10-2; D: TRBD2; J: TRBJ2-3; size: many; DNA: TGCGCCAGCACGCCCAGTAGCGGGGCAAGCACAGATACGCAGTATTTT; CDR3: CASTPSSGASTDTQYF
V: TRBV20-1; D: TRBD1; J: TRBJ1-1; size: many; DNA: TGCAGTGCTACCGGGACAGTTAACACTGAAGCTTTCTTT; CDR3: CSATGTVNTEAFF
V: TRBV5-1; D: NA; J: TRBJ1-1; size: many; DNA: TGCGCCAGCAGCCTACTTCAAGGGTCTGGCACTGAAGCTTTCTTT; CDR3: CASSLLQGSGTEAFF
V: TRBV2; D: TRBD1; J: TRBJ1-1; size: many; DNA: TGTGCCAGCACTCGGGACAGAAGGACTGAAGCTTTCTTT; CDR3: CASTRDRRTEAFF
V: TRBV7-9; D: TRBD2; J: TRBJ2-3; size: few; DNA: TGTGCCAGCAGCCCCGGCGGGAGGACAACGCAGTATTTT; CDR3: CASSPGGRTTQYF
V: TRBV6-6; D: NA; J: TRBJ2-7; size: many; DNA: TGTGCCAGCAGTTACGGTAGGGGACACCTATCCTACGAGCAGTACTTC; CDR3: CASSYGRGHLSYEQYF
V: TRBV5-1; D: NA; J: TRBJ2-1; size: many; DNA: TGCGCCAGCAGCTTGGCGGCAGAACCGTACAATGAGCAGTTCTTC; CDR3: CASSLAAEPYNEQFF
V: TRBV3-1; D: NA; J: TRBJ2-2; size: NA; DNA: TGTGCCAGCAGCCAAGGGGGGTCCCACACCGGGGAGCTGTTTTTT; CDR3: CASSQGGSHTGELFF
V: TRBV20-1; D: NA; J: TRBJ1-4; size: few; DNA: TGCAGTGCTAGAGATTGGGGTGCGACTAATGAAAAACTGTTTTTT; CDR3: CSARDWGATNEKLFF
V: TRBV20-1; D: TRBD1; J: TRBJ2-1; size: many; DNA: TGCAGTGCCCCGGGATCCGGGACAGTTATAGATGAGCAGTTCTTC; CDR3: CSAPGSGTVIDEQFF
V: TRBV9; D: NA; J: TRBJ1-5; size: many; DNA: TGTGCCAGCAGCTTTACAATCGAGAATCAGCCCCAGCATTTT; CDR3: CASSFTIENQPQHF
V: TRBV5-1; D: TRBD1; J: TRBJ1-1; size: few; DNA: TGCGCCAGCAGCCCGATGGGACAGGCGAACACTGAAGCTTTCTTT; CDR3: CASSPMGQANTEAFF
V: TRBV5-4; D: NA; J: TRBJ1-2; size: NA; DNA: TGTGCCAGCACCTCCCCAGGGGCTCGGGGCTACACCTTC; CDR3: CASTSPGARGYTF
V: TRBV2; D: NA; J: TRBJ2-2; size: many; DNA: TGTGCCAGCAAGTCCCACGCCACCGGGGAGCTGTTTTTT; CDR3: CASKSHATGELFF
V: TRBV7-9; D: NA; J: TRBJ1-1; size: many; DNA: TGTGCCAGCAGCTTAGCATATGCGGAAACTGAAGCTTTCTTT; CDR3: CASSLAYAETEAFF
V: TRBV24-1; D: TRBD2; J: TRBJ2-3; size: few; DNA: TGTGCCACCAGTGGGAGCGGGGGGCCAACACATACGCAGTATTTT; CDR3: CATSGSGGPTHTQYF
V: TRBV5-1; D: NA; J: TRBJ2-5; size: many; DNA: TGCGCCAGCAGTTCGCGGGTCCAGTCGGAGACCCAGTACTTC; CDR3: CASSSRVQSETQYF
V: TRBV2; D: TRBD1; J: TRBJ2-5; size: many; DNA: TGTGCCAGCCTCCGGACAGGGTCAGCACTCTGGACCCAGTACTTC; CDR3: CASLRTGSALWTQYF
V: TRBV4-1; D: TRBD1; J: TRBJ1-1; size: many; DNA: TGCGCCAGCAGCCATCCGGGACAGGGCAGAAAGGGAGCTTTCTTT; CDR3: CASSHPGQGRKGAFF
V: TRBV20-1; D: NA; J: TRBJ2-5; size: many; DNA: TGCAGTGCTACAAGTGCGGCCTTTGTCAAGCAAGAGACCCAGTACTTC; CDR3: CSATSAAFVKQETQYF
V: TRBV11-2; D: TRBD1; J: TRBJ1-2; size: many; DNA: TGTGCCAGCAGCTCCACGTGGACCCGGGACAGGGGACTTGGCTACACCTTC; CDR3: CASSSTWTRDRGLGYTF
V: TRBV6-1; D: TRBD1; J: TRBJ1-4; size: many; DNA: TGTGCCAGCAGTGCCGGGACAGGGAGATATGAAAAACTGTTTTTT; CDR3: CASSAGTGRYEKLFF
V: TRBV12-3/TRBV12-4; D: TRBD2; J: TRBJ2-5; size: many; DNA: TGTGCCAGCGGACTAGCGGGGGCCCAACAAGAGACCCAGTACTTC; CDR3: CASGLAGAQQETQYF
V: TRBV18; D: TRBD1; J: TRBJ2-1; size: NA; DNA: TGTGCCAGCTCACCTTCAGGGGGTGTGATCTACAATGAGCAGTTCTTC; CDR3: CASSPSGGVIYNEQFF
V: TRBV12-3/TRBV12-4; D: TRBD1; J: TRBJ1-2; size: many; DNA: TGTGCCAGCAAAGCAGGGACAGGGAGGTACTATGGCTACACCTTC; CDR3: CASKAGTGRYYGYTF
V: TRBV5-1; D: NA; J: TRBJ2-2; size: many; DNA: TGCGCCAGCAGCCCCGACTCGAAGGGCACCGGGGAGCTGTTTTTT; CDR3: CASSPDSKGTGELFF
V: TRBV6-6; D: NA; J: TRBJ2-5; size: many; DNA: TGTGCCAGCAGTTACTCGGGGCGGGGCCAGACCCAGTACTTC; CDR3: CASSYSGRGQTQYF
V: TRBV4-1; D: NA; J: TRBJ1-5; size: few; DNA: TGCGCCAGCAGCCAAGATTCCAGGGCTGGCCAGCCCCAGCATTTT; CDR3: CASSQDSRAGQPQHF
V: TRBV6-4; D: NA; J: TRBJ2-3; size: many; DNA: TGTGCCAGCAGTGAAGGGGGTCAAGATACGCAGTATTTT; CDR3: CASSEGGQDTQYF
V: TRBV10-3; D: NA; J: TRBJ1-1; size: many; DNA: TGTGCCACCCAGTGGGCAGAGGACACTGAAGCTTTCTTT; CDR3: CATQWAEDTEAFF
V: TRBV20-1; D: TRBD1; J: TRBJ2-3; size: few; DNA: TGCAGTGCTAGAGATAACAGGGGGAACAGCACAGATACGCAGTATTTT; CDR3: CSARDNRGNSTDTQYF
V: TRBV9; D: NA; J: TRBJ2-1; size: many; DNA: TGTGCCAGCAGCCCCGGAGGGTACAATGAGCAGTTCTTC; CDR3: CASSPGGYNEQFF
V: TRBV27; D: NA; J: TRBJ1-6; size: NA; DNA: TGTGCCATCAGTTTATCGATTTGGACCAATTCACCCCTCCACTTT; CDR3: CAISLSIWTNSPLHF
V: TRBV11-2; D: NA; J: TRBJ1-1; size: many; DNA: TGTGCCAGCAGCTTAGCCCCCCACACGGAAGCTTTCTTT; CDR3: CASSLAPHTEAFF
V: TRBV5-1; D: NA; J: TRBJ2-3; size: few; DNA: TGCGCCAGCAGCTTTGACAGCGCAGATACGCAGTATTTT; CDR3: CASSFDSADTQYF
V: TRBV5-1; D: NA; J: TRBJ2-2; size: few; DNA: TGCGCCAGCAGCCTAGGGTCGGGGCCTGCCCCCGGGGAGCTGTTTTTT; CDR3: CASSLGSGPAPGELFF
V: TRBV24-1; D: TRBD1; J: TRBJ1-2; size: many; DNA: TGTGCCACCAGTCCGACAGGGTTCGGCTACACCTTC; CDR3: CATSPTGFGYTF
V: TRBV3-1; D: TRBD1; J: TRBJ1-5; size: NA; DNA: TGTGCCAGCAGCCAAGGACAGGGGTTCAATCAGCCCCAGCATTTT; CDR3: CASSQGQGFNQPQHF
V: TRBV7-2; D: NA; J: TRBJ1-2; size: many; DNA: TGTGCCAGCAGCTTAAGAACAGGTTTCTATGGCTACACCTTC; CDR3: CASSLRTGFYGYTF
V: TRBV6-8; D: TRBD1; J: TRBJ2-1; size: many; DNA: TGTGCCACCGCGATCGAACAGGGGAGAAATGAGCAGTTCTTC; CDR3: CATAIEQGRNEQFF
V: TRBV6-5; D: NA; J: TRBJ1-2; size: few; DNA: TGTGCCAGCATTTACCGGGAAAGGGGACGTGGTGGCTACACCTTC; CDR3: CASIYRERGRGGYTF
V: TRBV4-1; D: NA; J: TRBJ1-2; size: many; DNA: TGCGCCAGCAGCCAAGGGGGTAGGGGACGTACTTCTCGTGGCTACACCTTC; CDR3: CASSQGGRGRTSRGYTF
V: TRBV6-5; D: TRBD1; J: TRBJ1-2; size: many; DNA: TGTGCCAGCAGTTACGGTGACAGGGTTGGCTACACCTTC; CDR3: CASSYGDRVGYTF
V: TRBV5-1; D: TRBD1; J: TRBJ1-1; size: many; DNA: TGCGCCAGCAGCTCAGGACAGGGAAACACTGAAGCTTTCTTT; CDR3: CASSSGQGNTEAFF
V: TRBV4-1; D: NA; J: TRBJ1-1; size: few; DNA: TGCGCCAGCAGCCAAGAAGGGAGCCTTGAAGCTTTCTTT; CDR3: CASSQEGSLEAFF
V: TRBV5-1; D: NA; J: TRBJ1-5; size: NA; DNA: TGCGCCAGCAGCTTGGGGGGAGCCGGAAGAAATCAGCCCCAGCATTTT; CDR3: CASSLGGAGRNQPQHF
V: TRBV5-6; D: NA; J: TRBJ1-1; size: many; DNA: TGTGCCAGCAGCTCTGGACAGTCACCTGAAGCTTTCTTT; CDR3: CASSSGQSPEAFF
V: TRBV5-1; D: TRBD2; J: TRBJ2-5; size: many; DNA: TGCGCCAGCAGGCAGCCCGGGACTACGCGGGAGACCCAGTACTTC; CDR3: CASRQPGTTRETQYF
V: TRBV12-3/TRBV12-4; D: NA; J: TRBJ1-3; size: many; DNA: TGTGCCAGCAGAACCAGGGTAGGGATTGGAAACACCATATATTTT; CDR3: CASRTRVGIGNTIYF
V: TRBV29-1; D: NA; J: TRBJ1-1; size: many; DNA: TGCAGCGCCCATGGGGTGGGGGAGAACACTGAAGCTTTCTTT; CDR3: CSAHGVGENTEAFF
V: TRBV29-1; D: TRBD1; J: TRBJ2-7; size: many; DNA: TGCAGCGTCCGCGGCCGACAGGGGTACTACGAGCAGTACTTC; CDR3: CSVRGRQGYYEQYF
V: TRBV5-1; D: NA; J: TRBJ1-5; size: few; DNA: TGCGCCAGCAGCCAGTTCATAGGAGATCAGCCCCAGCATTTT; CDR3: CASSQFIGDQPQHF
V: TRBV7-8; D: NA; J: TRBJ2-7; size: few; DNA: TGTGCCAGCAGCCCTCGACACCAAGCCTACGAGCAGTACTTC; CDR3: CASSPRHQAYEQYF
V: TRBV12-3/TRBV12-4; D: TRBD1; J: TRBJ1-2; size: many; DNA: TGTGCCAGCAGTATCGGACAGGGACGGGGCTACACCTTC; CDR3: CASSIGQGRGYTF
V: TRBV5-4; D: NA; J: TRBJ1-1; size: many; DNA: TGTGCCAGCAGCTTGGCCACGCCAGGGAGCAGAGTCGCTGAAGCTTTCTTT; CDR3: CASSLATPGSRVAEAFF
V: TRBV5-1; D: TRBD2; J: TRBJ2-3; size: many; DNA: TGCGCCAGCAGGGCGGGGGGGCCAGATACGCAGTATTTT; CDR3: CASRAGGPDTQYF
V: TRBV25-1; D: NA; J: TRBJ1-2; size: many; DNA: TGTGCCAGCAGTGTCTTGGCGGGGGGCTACACCTTC; CDR3: CASSVLAGGYTF
V: TRBV11-3; D: TRBD1; J: TRBJ2-4; size: NA; DNA: TGTGCCAGCAACTTAGGATCCCGACAGGGGGACATTCAGTACTTC; CDR3: CASNLGSRQGDIQYF